Listed below are T cell receptor beta chains from one sample, sequenced in a study of post-analysis software for immune sequencing data. One entry per CDR3 protein results from TCRdb running MiXCR on the PCR reads. The table lists 500,000 to 600,000 distinct CDR3 sequences, about 44% of them singletons, with more than 1.5% in the top ten. The sample was blood. The receptors derive from a girl between 10 and 17 years old with multiple sclerosis. CDR3s include the opening cysteine and the closing phenylalanine or tryptophan. The D gene is left open where the match is weak. A row's size may be missing; if present it is once, few, many or a size class.

TRBJ2-7	few	TRBD1	TRBV20-1	TGCAGTGCTAGAAGGGACAGTTTCTACGAGCAGTACTTC	CSARRDSFYEQYF
TRBJ1-1	-	-	TRBV12-3/TRBV12-4	TGTGCCAGCAAGCCATCCAAGGGGAACACTGAAGCTTTCTTT	CASKPSKGNTEAFF
TRBJ1-1	once	-	TRBV29-1	TGCAGCGTTGAAGATCCGGGGAATTCTGAAGCTTTCTTT	CSVEDPGNSEAFF
TRBJ2-3	-	TRBD2	TRBV7-9	TGTGCCAGCAGCCCCTTCCAGAAAGGCGGGAGCGGGCATACGCAGTATTTT	CASSPFQKGGSGHTQYF
TRBJ1-2	-	-	TRBV7-9	TGTGCCAGCAGCTTAGGGACGAGGAACGACACCTTC	CASSLGTRNDTF
TRBJ2-5	few	-	TRBV7-6	TGTGCCAGCAGCTTAGAACAGGGCTACTTTGGGGAGACCCAGTACTTC	CASSLEQGYFGETQYF
TRBJ2-1	-	-	TRBV20-1	TGCAGTGCTAGAGATCTCTTCTATCCGAGCTCCTACAATGAGCAGTTCTTC	CSARDLFYPSSYNEQFF
TRBJ1-2	few	-	TRBV12-3/TRBV12-4	TGTGCCAGCAGTTTTTCGGGTGCAGCCTATGGCTACACCTTC	CASSFSGAAYGYTF
TRBJ2-5	-	-	TRBV11-3	TGTGCCAGCAGCTTAGAACACAAAGAGACCCAGTACTTC	CASSLEHKETQYF
TRBJ1-1	-	-	TRBV20-1	TGCAGTGCTATCCTCGGGACGGTGAACACTGAAGCTTTCTTT	CSAILGTVNTEAFF
TRBJ1-5	-	TRBD1	TRBV12-3/TRBV12-4	TGTGCCAGCAGTTCCGGGGACAGTCGTCAGCCCCAGCATTTT	CASSSGDSRQPQHF
TRBJ1-2	-	TRBD1	TRBV27	TGTGCCAGCAGTTTATACGCGGGACAGGGCAACTATGGCTACACCTTC	CASSLYAGQGNYGYTF
TRBJ2-5	few	-	TRBV10-3	TGTGCCATCAGGGCGAGACTAGTAAAAGAGCAGTACTTC	CAIRARLVKEQYF
TRBJ2-1	-	TRBD2	TRBV29-1	TGCAGCGTTGGGACTAGGGGTAATGAGCAGTTCTTC	CSVGTRGNEQFF
TRBJ1-2	-	-	TRBV6-4	TGTGCCAGCAGCCGAGAAGGAGTGGGCTATGGCTACACCTTC	CASSREGVGYGYTF
TRBJ2-1	-	-	TRBV12-3/TRBV12-4	TGTGCCAGCTTTTCAGGGTTGGGGCAGTTCTTC	CASFSGLGQFF
TRBJ2-3	-	-	TRBV12-3/TRBV12-4	TGTGCCAGCAGCCGCAGAAGTAGCACAGATACGCAGTATTTT	CASSRRSSTDTQYF
TRBJ1-2	-	-	TRBV12-3/TRBV12-4	TGTGCCAGCAGCCCATACGGGTTAACTAACTATGGCTACACCTTC	CASSPYGLTNYGYTF
TRBJ2-3	-	-	TRBV24-1	TGTGCCACCAGTGGCACAGGGTTAGGCACAGATACGCAGTATTTT	CATSGTGLGTDTQYF
TRBJ1-2	once	TRBD1	TRBV6-6	TGTGCCAGCAGTTACTCAAGAGGGGGCGTCGGCTATGGCTACACCTTC	CASSYSRGGVGYGYTF
TRBJ2-5	-	TRBD1	TRBV5-1	TGCGCCAGCAGCTTTTTATCAGGGGGCGAGACCCAGTACTTC	CASSFLSGGETQYF
TRBJ1-5	-	-	TRBV7-9	TGTGCCAGCAGCTTAGGGTCAGGCCTAGCGCAGCCCCAGCATTTT	CASSLGSGLAQPQHF
TRBJ2-7	-	TRBD1	TRBV4-2	TGTGCCAGCTCCAAGGCGCGACAGGGGGGCTACGAGCAGTACTTC	CASSKARQGGYEQYF
TRBJ2-5	-	-	TRBV3-1	TGTGCCAGCAGCCATCCGGGGTTATCGGAGACCCAGTACTTC	CASSHPGLSETQYF
TRBJ2-7	-	-	TRBV5-1	TGCGCCAGCAGCTCCGGGCTAGAAGTCTACGAGCAGTACTTC	CASSSGLEVYEQYF
TRBJ2-1	-	TRBD2	TRBV4-1	TGCGCCAGCAGCCATCCAAAGCCAACGGGGGGGCGGCAGGTTGAGCAGTTCTTC	CASSHPKPTGGRQVEQFF
TRBJ2-3	few	TRBD1	TRBV12-3/TRBV12-4	TGTGCCATGATCCGCGACAGGGTTAGCACAGATGCGCAGTATTTT	CAMIRDRVSTDAQYF
TRBJ2-1	-	-	TRBV6-1	TGTGCCAGCAGTGGGGGGATCCGAGGGGCGCGGGGCAATGAGCAGTTCTTC	CASSGGIRGARGNEQFF
TRBJ2-1	-	-	TRBV5-1	TGCGCCAGCAGCTTGGGGGACACCTTTAATGAGCAGTTCTTC	CASSLGDTFNEQFF
TRBJ1-1	-	-	TRBV12-3/TRBV12-4	TGTGCCAGCAGTTTAGGTCACAGTACTGAAGCTTTCTTT	CASSLGHSTEAFF